The 22 T cell receptor beta chains given below trace back to one sample, sequenced in a study of T-cell reconstitution after alpha-beta-depleted transplantation in children. Preparation of the TCRbeta library involved a method that used unique molecular identifiers. One entry per CDR3 protein results from TCRdb running MiXCR on the PCR reads. This table has about 600,000 distinct CDR3 sequences, 23% appearing once. The starting material was PBMCs, mostly from graft donor cells, obtained 360 days after TCRalphabeta/CD19-depleted stem cell transplant. These receptors were collected from a boy in the first two years of life who had a stem cell transplant for acute myeloid leukemia, so the T cells may come from the graft donor.

The table lists this clonotype with many counts. This sequence joins TRBV4-1 and TRBJ1-2, with D maybe TRBD1 (5 bases). Trimming took 1 base from V and 7 from J, leaving 16 bases between them. This CDR3 spans 15 amino acids. CDR1 and CDR2 from the germline V gene are MGHRA and YSYEKL. CDR3 sequence reads: CASSQVGRERTGYTF. The CDR3 nucleotides read TGCGCCAGCAGCCAAGTGGGCAGGGAGCGGACTGGCTACACCTTC.

The sample holds many counts of this clonotype. This sequence joins TRBV12-3 or TRBV12-4 and TRBJ2-1; D is perhaps TRBD2 (8 bases). Trimming removed 3 bases at V and 3 bases at J, with 27 bases between. This CDR3 region has 20 residues. The CDR3 loop is CASSFPRTGSIGGDYNEQFF. In DNA form, the CDR3 reads TGTGCCAGCAGTTTCCCCCGGACAGGTTCAATCGGGGGGGACTACAATGAGCAGTTCTTC.

At least ten counts were recorded for this clonotype. The chain is built from TRBV20-1 and TRBJ2-2; weak D call: TRBD1 (7 bases). V shed 3 bases and J shed 2 bases, with 13 bases lying between them. Germline V lookup: CDR1 DFQATT, CDR2 SNEGSKA (reference sequence). CDR3 size: 15 residues. The CDR3 coding sequence is TGCAGTGCTAGGGAGGGGGCCATAAACACCGGGGAGCTGTTTTTT. This translates into CSAREGAINTGELFF.

This clonotype was found many times. The chain employs TRBV28 and TRBJ2-3; 10 bases agree with TRBD2. The V segment lost 6 bases and the J segment 6 bases; nucleotides outside the gene matches: 9. This CDR3 comprises 15 residues. The germline V gene encodes CDR1 MDHEN and CDR2 SYDVKM. The CDR3 DNA reads as TGTGCCAGCAGCCAGAGCGGGGGGGCTTCGGATACGCAGTATTTT. This gives the protein CASSQSGGASDTQYF.

The CDR3 loop is CASSLGGTYYGYTF. Written as DNA, the CDR3 is TGTGCCAGCAGTTTAGGAGGTACTTACTATGGCTACACCTTC. This chain connects TRBV12-3 or TRBV12-4 to TRBJ1-2; D unclear. This CDR3 is built from 14 residues. Trimming took off 1 base at V and 3 bases at J, with 9 bases between the two ends.

This clonotype was detected a few times. V is TRBV15 and J is TRBJ2-4, with D unresolved. CDR3 size: 13 residues. CDR1 and CDR2 (germline): LNHNV, YYDKDF (reference sequence). With 3 bases removed from V and 5 bases from J, the gap between germline ends came to 8 bases. CDR3 loop: CATSRADENIQYF. CDR3 in DNA: TGTGCCACCAGCAGGGCGGACGAAAACATTCAGTACTTC.

V and J are TRBV6-5 and TRBJ1-5; D not resolved. The V and J ends lost 0 bases and 2 bases respectively, with 11 bases between them. Germline V gives CDR1 MNHEY, CDR2 SVGAGI. The CDR3 is 16 residues long. The CDR3 DNA follows: TGTGCCAGCAGTTACTCGATTGATGATGGCAATCAGCCCCAGCATTTT. It specifies CASSYSIDDGNQPQHF.

The chain recombines TRBV6-5 with TRBJ2-7; 8 positions agree with TRBD2. CDR3 length: 16 amino acids. Unmatched junction bases numbered 6, after V lost 0 bases and J lost 2 bases. Germline CDR1 is MNHEY and CDR2 is SVGAGI. CDR3 bases: TGTGCCAGCAGTTACTCGCTGGGACTAGTCGCCTACGAGCAGTACTTC. Translation gives CASSYSLGLVAYEQYF.

V and J are TRBV27 and TRBJ1-1; 9 bases line up with TRBD1. Germline V gene data show CDR1 as MNHEY and CDR2 as SMNVEV (reference sequence). Germline trimming cut 8 bases from V and 1 base from J; bases unmatched to any gene: 2. The CDR3 has 13 amino acids. The CDR3 bases are TGTGCCAGCGGACAGGGGCGGAACACTGAAGCTTTCTTT. Residues: CASGQGRNTEAFF.

This chain connects TRBV15 to TRBJ2-1; tentative D call: TRBD2 (6 bases). Germline lookup yields CDR1 LNHNV and CDR2 YYDKDF (reference sequence). The CDR3 contains 19 residues. Between the trimmed V and J ends, which lost 3 bases and 3 bases, there was a span of 24 bases. CDR3 sequence: CATSSPGLLRTSIYNEQFF. The CDR3 DNA sequence: TGTGCCACCAGCAGTCCGGGACTCCTGAGAACTTCCATCTACAATGAGCAGTTCTTC.

This clonotype showed up just a few times. This chain connects TRBV6-1 to TRBJ1-5; no clear D gene. Germline CDR1 MNHNS, CDR2 SASEGT. V was shortened by 6 bases and J by 1 base, with 10 bases between the two germline ends. The CDR3 extends over 14 amino acids. The CDR3 reads CASSPLVSNQPQHF. As DNA, the CDR3 is TGTGCCAGCAGCCCTCTGGTGAGCAATCAGCCCCAGCATTTT.

This clonotype was found a few times. Written as DNA, the CDR3 is TGTGCCAGCAGGATTGCGGGGGGTTGGGATGAGCAGTTCTTC. This gives the protein CASRIAGGWDEQFF. The rearrangement joins TRBV7-9 to TRBJ2-1, with 8 nucleotides matching TRBD2. The V segment lost 6 bases and the J segment 8 bases; nucleotides outside the gene matches: 9. This CDR3 has 14 residues. Germline V CDR1 and CDR2: SEHNR, FQNEAQ (reference sequence).

This chain links TRBV6-1 with TRBJ1-2; D unresolved. V lost 5 bases and J lost 4, with 14 bases in between. Germline CDR1 reads MNHNS; CDR2 reads SASEGT. The CDR3 is 14 amino acids. CDR3 region: CASSPGPGAYGYTF. CDR3 DNA sequence: TGTGCCAGCAGTCCGGGCCCAGGAGCCTATGGCTACACCTTC.

V and J are TRBV7-6 and TRBJ2-2; 8 positions agree with TRBD2. The trim removed 1 base at V and 7 bases at J, leaving 8 bases unmatched. Germline CDR1 is SGHVS and CDR2 is FNYEAQ. There are 16 residues in the CDR3. CDR3 amino acids: CASSLDPSGSDGELFF. Written as DNA, the CDR3 is TGTGCCAGCAGCTTAGACCCTAGCGGGTCGGACGGGGAGCTGTTTTTT.

This clonotype was picked up many times. V is TRBV12-3 or TRBV12-4 and J is TRBJ2-1; D not certain. The CDR3 spans 11 residues. Trimming pared 8 bases from V and 4 bases from J, leaving 6 bases between. CDR3 in amino acids: CASGFYNEQFF. Here the CDR3 DNA reads TGTGCCAGCGGGTTTTACAATGAGCAGTTCTTC.

J is TRBJ2-5 and V is TRBV6-1, with TRBD1 identical over 7 bases. V shed 7 bases and J 2 bases; nucleotides not matched to a gene: 7. The CDR3 has 14 amino acids. Per the germline V gene, CDR1 is MNHNS and CDR2 is SASEGT. CDR3 loop: CASTRQGAQETQYF. The CDR3, as DNA: TGTGCCAGCACAAGACAGGGCGCGCAAGAGACCCAGTACTTC.

Concerning this clonotype: The junction differs from germline at one of its ends, possibly a read error. V usage is TRBV3-1 and J usage is TRBJ2-5; 8 bases line up with TRBD1. Looked up from germline, CDR1 is LGHDT and CDR2 is YNNKEL (reference sequence). This CDR3 has 18 residues. In nucleotides, the CDR3 is TGTGCCAGCAGCAAAGATGCCGGTGGGGGACAGGCGGGGGAGACCCAGTACTTC. Translation: CASSKDAGGGQAGETQYF.

The chain combines TRBV4-1 with TRBJ2-3, with 12 bases aligning to TRBD2. Germline CDR1 MGHRA, CDR2 YSYEKL. V trimming: 1 base; J trimming: 2 bases; junction bases outside the gene matches: 4. The CDR3 loop spans 17 amino acids. The CDR3 sequence is CASSQVLAGGHTDTQYF. CDR3 nucleotides: TGCGCCAGCAGCCAAGTACTAGCGGGGGGCCACACAGATACGCAGTATTTT.

This clonotype was detected a few times. The chain uses TRBV20-1 and TRBJ2-2; D not certain. The ends were cut back, 6 bases at V and 0 bases at J, with 14 bases in the middle. The CDR3 loop spans 15 amino acids. Germline V gene lookup returns CDR1 DFQATT and CDR2 SNEGSKA (reference sequence). The CDR3 loop is CSARPGPTNTGELFF. The CDR3 DNA reads as TGCAGTGCAAGGCCCGGACCTACGAACACCGGGGAGCTGTTTTTT.

This clonotype was seen many times. The chain carries TRBV3-1 and TRBJ2-3, with D hard to call. V was shortened by 1 base and J by 8 bases, with 7 bases between the two germline ends. Germline V gives CDR1 LGHDT, CDR2 YNNKEL (reference sequence). The CDR3 consists of 12 residues. The CDR3 loop reads CASSQVSGTQYF. The CDR3 DNA follows: TGTGCCAGCAGCCAAGTCTCGGGTACGCAGTATTTT.

This clonotype has only a few counts. The chain employs TRBV29-1 and TRBJ2-7, with 9 bases lining up with TRBD1. The CDR3 loop spans 12 amino acids. Germline assignment: CDR1 SQVTM and CDR2 ANQGSEA. V lost 5 bases and J lost 5; bases outside the gene matches: 4. The CDR3 reads CSVQGTGNEQYV. In DNA, the CDR3 is TGCAGCGTTCAGGGGACAGGGAACGAGCAGTACGTC.

The sample holds many counts of this clonotype. The J gene is TRBJ2-1, the V gene TRBV5-5; either TRBD1 or TRBD2 may supply D (6 bases each). This CDR3 is built from 15 residues. With 0 bases removed from V and 9 bases from J, the gap between germline ends came to 16 bases. Germline V gene data show CDR1 as SGHKS and CDR2 as YYEKEE (reference sequence). The CDR3 coding sequence is TGTGCCAGCAGCTTGGAAGATGGTGGGGGGCTTGAGCAGTTCTTC. Its protein product is CASSLEDGGGLEQFF.